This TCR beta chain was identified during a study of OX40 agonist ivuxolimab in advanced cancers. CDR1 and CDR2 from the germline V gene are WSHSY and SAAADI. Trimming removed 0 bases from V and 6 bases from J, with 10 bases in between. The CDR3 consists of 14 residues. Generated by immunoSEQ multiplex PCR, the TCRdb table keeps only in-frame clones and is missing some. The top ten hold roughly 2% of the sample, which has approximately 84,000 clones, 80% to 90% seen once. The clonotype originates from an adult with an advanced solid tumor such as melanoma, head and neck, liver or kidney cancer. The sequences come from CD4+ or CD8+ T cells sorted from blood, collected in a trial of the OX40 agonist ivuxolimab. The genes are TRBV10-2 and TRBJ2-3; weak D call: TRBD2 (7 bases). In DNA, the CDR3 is TGCGCCAGCAGTGAGTCTGGGGGGGCGGATACGCAGTATTTT. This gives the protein CASSESGGADTQYF.